A selection of T cell receptor beta chains follows, all from one sample in a study of shared clonotypes between healthy human individuals. TCRdb's copy holds only in-frame clones and misses some; the assay was immunoSEQ multiplex PCR. The table has 2 million to 2.5 million clones, roughly 93% seen once. Sequencing was performed on naive CD4+ T cells from PBMCs. Receptors were obtained from a man between 18 and 29 years old in good health. Some clones in this sample may be carry-over from other donors' samples. CDR3s include the opening cysteine and the closing phenylalanine or tryptophan. D genes are given only for firm matches.

TRBD2 TRBJ2-5 TRBV4-2 TGTGCCAGCAGCCGACTAGCGGAAGAGACCCAGTACTTC CASSRLAEETQYF
- TRBJ2-7 TRBV7-9 TGTGCCAGCAGCTCCTCCTGGGGCAGCGACTACGAGCAGTACTTC CASSSSWGSDYEQYF
TRBD1 TRBJ2-1 TRBV7-9 TGTGCCAGCAGCTTTAAGGGACAGGGGGCGTTTGAGCAGTTCTTC CASSFKGQGAFEQFF
- TRBJ1-1 TRBV27 TGTGCCAGAACGAAGGGGCACACTGAAGCTTTCTTT CARTKGHTEAFF
TRBD1 TRBJ1-4 TRBV27 TGTGCCAGCAGTTTCTTGGACAGGGTTGGGGAAAAACTGTTTTTT CASSFLDRVGEKLFF
- TRBJ2-2 TRBV27 TGTGCCAGCAGTTTCGTGGGAAACACCGGGGAGCTGTTTTTT CASSFVGNTGELFF
- TRBJ2-1 TRBV6-1 TGTGCCAGCAGTGAATCGAACTCGACCACCTCCTACAATGAGCAGTTCTTC CASSESNSTTSYNEQFF
- TRBJ2-2 TRBV11-2 TGTGCCAGCAGCGGGCTTACGAACACCGGGGAGCTGTTTTTT CASSGLTNTGELFF
- TRBJ1-1 TRBV11-2 TGTGCCAGCAGCTTATTCTCGGGGGGAACTGAAGCTTTCTTT CASSLFSGGTEAFF
- TRBJ1-2 TRBV7-2 TGTGCCAGCAGCGGACGGAACTATGGCTACACCTTC CASSGRNYGYTF
- TRBJ2-3 TRBV5-1 TGCGCCAGCAGCTTGATGGTGTCGTCCGATACGCAGTATTTT CASSLMVSSDTQYF
TRBD2 TRBJ2-3 TRBV4-1 TGCGCCAGCAGCCAAGTTGGCGGGAGTACAGATACGCAGTATTTT CASSQVGGSTDTQYF
TRBD1 TRBJ1-2 TRBV9 TGTGCCAGCAGCGCCCCAGGGGGCCGGAACTATGGCTACACCTTC CASSAPGGRNYGYTF
- TRBJ2-1 TRBV19 TGTGCCAGTACCCTTACCTCCGGAGGAGGAAGGTACAATGAGCAGTTCTTC CASTLTSGGGRYNEQFF
- TRBJ2-7 TRBV5-1 TGCGCCAGCAGCTTGAGGCAGGGGCAGAGCGAGCAGTACTTC CASSLRQGQSEQYF
TRBD1 TRBJ2-2 TRBV6-1 TGTGCCAGCAGTGGCAGGTTGGACAGGGACACCGGGGAGCTGTTTTTT CASSGRLDRDTGELFF